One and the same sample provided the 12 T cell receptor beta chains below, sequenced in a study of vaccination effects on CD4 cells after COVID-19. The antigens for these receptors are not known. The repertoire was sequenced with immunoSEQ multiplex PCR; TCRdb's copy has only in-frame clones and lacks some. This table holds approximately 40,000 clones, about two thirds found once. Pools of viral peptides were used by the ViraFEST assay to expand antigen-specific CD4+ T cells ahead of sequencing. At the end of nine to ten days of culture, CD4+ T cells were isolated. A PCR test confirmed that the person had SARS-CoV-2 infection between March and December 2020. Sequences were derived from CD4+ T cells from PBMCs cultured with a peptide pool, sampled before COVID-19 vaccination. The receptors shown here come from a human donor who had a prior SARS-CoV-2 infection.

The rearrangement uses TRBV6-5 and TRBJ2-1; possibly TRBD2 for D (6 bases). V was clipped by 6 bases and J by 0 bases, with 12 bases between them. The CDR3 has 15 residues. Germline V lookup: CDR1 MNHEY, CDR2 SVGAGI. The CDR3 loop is CASSLTSSSYNEQFF. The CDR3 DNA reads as TGTGCCAGCAGCCTCACTAGCAGCTCCTACAATGAGCAGTTCTTC.

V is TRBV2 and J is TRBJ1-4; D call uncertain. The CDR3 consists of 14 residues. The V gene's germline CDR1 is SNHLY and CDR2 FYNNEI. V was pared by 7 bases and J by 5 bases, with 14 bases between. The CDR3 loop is CASNREPSNEKLFF. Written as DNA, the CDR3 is TGTGCCAGCAACCGGGAACCCTCCAATGAAAAACTGTTTTTT.

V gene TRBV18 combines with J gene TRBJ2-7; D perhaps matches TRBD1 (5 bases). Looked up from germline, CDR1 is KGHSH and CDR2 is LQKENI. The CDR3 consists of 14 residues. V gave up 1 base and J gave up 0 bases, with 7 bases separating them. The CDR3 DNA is TGTGCCAGCTCACCACGGCAGGGCTCCTACGAGCAGTACTTC. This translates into CASSPRQGSYEQYF.

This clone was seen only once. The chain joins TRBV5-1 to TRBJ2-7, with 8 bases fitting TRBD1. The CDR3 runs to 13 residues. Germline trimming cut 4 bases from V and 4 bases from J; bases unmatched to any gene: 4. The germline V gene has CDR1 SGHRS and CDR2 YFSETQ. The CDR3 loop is CASSNTGGYEQYF. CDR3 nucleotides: TGCGCCAGCAGCAACACAGGGGGGTACGAGCAGTACTTC.

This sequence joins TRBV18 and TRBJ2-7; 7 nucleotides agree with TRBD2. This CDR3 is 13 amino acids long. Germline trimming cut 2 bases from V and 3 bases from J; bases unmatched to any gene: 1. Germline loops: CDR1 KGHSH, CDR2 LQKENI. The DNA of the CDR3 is TGTGCCAGCTCACCAACTAGCGACTACGAGCAGTACTTC. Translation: CASSPTSDYEQYF.

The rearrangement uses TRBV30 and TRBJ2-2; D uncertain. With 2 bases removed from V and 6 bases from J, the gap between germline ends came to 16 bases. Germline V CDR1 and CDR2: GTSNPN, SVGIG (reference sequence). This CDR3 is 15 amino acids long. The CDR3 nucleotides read TGTGCCTGGAGTACACCTGAAGGGATTCCCGGGGAGCTGTTTTTT. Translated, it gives CAWSTPEGIPGELFF.

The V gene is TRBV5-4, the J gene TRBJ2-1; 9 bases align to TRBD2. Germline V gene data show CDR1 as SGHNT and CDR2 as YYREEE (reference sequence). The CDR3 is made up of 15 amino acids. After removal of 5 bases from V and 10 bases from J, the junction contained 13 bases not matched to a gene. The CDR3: CASRKPGLAYTEQFF. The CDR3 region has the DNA TGTGCCAGCAGAAAACCGGGACTAGCATATACGGAGCAGTTCTTC.

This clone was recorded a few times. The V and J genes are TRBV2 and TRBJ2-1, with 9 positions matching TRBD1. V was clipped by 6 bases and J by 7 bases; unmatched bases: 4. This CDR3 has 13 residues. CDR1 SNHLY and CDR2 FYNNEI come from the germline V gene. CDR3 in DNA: TGTGCCAGCAGAGCCGACAGGGGGAATGAGCAGTTCTTC. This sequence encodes CASRADRGNEQFF.

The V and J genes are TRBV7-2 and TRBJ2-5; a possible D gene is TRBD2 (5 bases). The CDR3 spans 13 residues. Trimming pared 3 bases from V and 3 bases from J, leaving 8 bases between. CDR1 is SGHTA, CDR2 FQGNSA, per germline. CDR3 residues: CASSFGREETQYF. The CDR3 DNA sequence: TGTGCCAGCAGCTTCGGGCGGGAAGAGACCCAGTACTTC.

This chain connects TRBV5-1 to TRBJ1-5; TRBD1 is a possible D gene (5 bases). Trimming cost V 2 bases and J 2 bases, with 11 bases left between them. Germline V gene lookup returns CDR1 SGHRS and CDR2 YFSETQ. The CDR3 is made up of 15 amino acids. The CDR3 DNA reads TGCGCCAGCAGCTTAAACGGGGGTGGCAATCAGCCCCAGCATTTT. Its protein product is CASSLNGGGNQPQHF.

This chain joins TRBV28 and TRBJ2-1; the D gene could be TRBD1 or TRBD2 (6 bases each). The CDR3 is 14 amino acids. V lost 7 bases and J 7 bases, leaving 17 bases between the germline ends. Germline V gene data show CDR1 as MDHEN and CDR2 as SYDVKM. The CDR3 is CASTEGGRHNEQFF. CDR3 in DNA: TGTGCCAGCACGGAGGGGGGCCGGCATAATGAGCAGTTCTTC.

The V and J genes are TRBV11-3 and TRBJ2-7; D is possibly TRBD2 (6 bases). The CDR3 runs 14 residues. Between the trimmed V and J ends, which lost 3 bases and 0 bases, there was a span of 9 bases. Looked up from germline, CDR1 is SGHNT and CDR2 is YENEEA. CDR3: CASSLYGGSYEQYF. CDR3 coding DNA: TGTGCCAGCAGCTTGTACGGGGGCTCCTACGAGCAGTACTTC.